These 16 T cell receptor beta chains share one sample of origin, sequenced in a study of blood T cell repertoires in COVID-19. Profiled with immunoSEQ multiplex PCR; TCRdb holds only in-frame clones, not every one. The sample includes about 190,000 clones, 78% of them seen just once. Sequencing input: peripheral blood. Every receptor here comes from a woman older than 75 with active or convalescent COVID-19.

V is TRBV6-6 and J is TRBJ1-2; 9 bases match TRBD1. The ends lost 2 bases at V and 4 bases at J; junction bases unmatched: 8. This CDR3 is built from 16 residues. The germline V gene has CDR1 MNHNY and CDR2 SVGAGI (reference sequence). The CDR3 nucleotides are TGTGCCAGCAGTTACCCCCCGACAGGGGGAGGCTATGGCTACACCTTC. Amino acids: CASSYPPTGGGYGYTF.

This chain uses TRBV13 with TRBJ2-1; 13 bases match TRBD2. Germline CDR1 reads PRHDT; CDR2 reads FYEKMQ (reference sequence). The CDR3 spans 17 residues. J lost 3 bases, V lost 4 bases, and 6 bases had no gene match. The DNA of the CDR3 is TGTGCCAGCAGCTCCGACAGACTAGCGGGAGGCTACAATGAGCAGTTCTTC. Amino acid sequence: CASSSDRLAGGYNEQFF.

This clone turned up a few times. CDR3 amino acids: CASSLGPGGTEAFF. CDR3 nucleotide sequence: TGTGCCAGCAGCTTAGGGCCAGGGGGCACTGAAGCTTTCTTT. The chain has TRBV7-9 and TRBJ1-1; 7 bases fit TRBD1. The CDR3 runs 14 residues. Germline assignment: CDR1 SEHNR and CDR2 FQNEAQ (reference sequence). V shed 1 base and J 4 bases; nucleotides not matched to a gene: 3. The variable domain in full, completed from reference TRBV7-9 and TRBJ1-1, reads DTGVSQNPRHKITKRGQNVTFRCDPISEHNRLYWYRQTLGQGPEFLTYFQNEAQLEKSRLLSDRFSAERPKGSFSTLEIQRTEQGDSAMYLCASSLGPGGTEAFFGQGTRLTVV.

The chain combines TRBV7-9 with TRBJ2-5, with D perhaps matching TRBD1 (6 bases). Per the germline V gene, CDR1 is SEHNR and CDR2 is FQNEAQ (reference sequence). The CDR3 length is 13 residues. The germline V and J ends were trimmed by 5 bases and 4 bases, with 11 bases remaining between them. The CDR3 spells CASSPSGVETQYF. DNA of the CDR3: TGTGCCAGCAGCCCCTCAGGGGTAGAGACCCAGTACTTC.

V and J are TRBV12-3 or TRBV12-4 and TRBJ1-1; maybe TRBD1 (6 bases). V shed 6 bases and J shed 4 bases, with 12 bases lying between them. The CDR3 extends over 13 amino acids. The CDR3 loop reads CASSRQVGTEAFF. The CDR3 DNA is TGTGCCAGCAGCCGACAGGTGGGCACTGAAGCTTTCTTT.

The rearrangement joins TRBV19 to TRBJ1-3; D might be TRBD1 (5 bases). Trimming cost V 5 bases and J 0 bases, with 17 bases left between them. Per the germline V gene, CDR1 is LNHDA and CDR2 is SQIVND (reference sequence). The CDR3 spans 17 residues. CDR3 amino acids: CASSPQGTSLSGNTIYF. For the CDR3, the DNA is TGTGCCAGTAGTCCCCAGGGAACCTCTCTCTCTGGAAACACCATATATTTT.

This chain uses TRBV3-1 (or the pseudogene TRBV3-2) with TRBJ2-7; perhaps TRBD2 as D (7 bases). The CDR3 runs to 16 residues. The V gene lost 0 bases and the J gene lost 4 bases, with 16 bases spanning the gap. Germline CDR1 is LGHDT and CDR2 is YNNKEL (reference sequence). The CDR3 region is CASSQDRTGTTYEQYF. CDR3 nucleotide sequence: TGTGCCAGCAGCCAAGATCGCACAGGGACTACTTACGAGCAGTACTTC.

The chain joins TRBV16 to TRBJ1-5; no definite D call. With 1 base removed from V and 7 bases from J, the gap between germline ends came to 11 bases. CDR3 length: 14 amino acids. Per the germline V gene, CDR1 is KGHSY and CDR2 is FQNENV. The CDR3 bases are TGTGCCAGCAGCCAATTATCCGGAGAACAGCCCCAGCATTTT. This codes for CASSQLSGEQPQHF.

The chain carries TRBV7-2 and TRBJ2-1; TRBD1 agrees at 9 bases. The germline gives CDR1 SGHTA, CDR2 FQGNSA. The CDR3 length is 16 residues. Losses at the gene ends were 5 bases for V and 7 bases for J; bases not matched to a gene: 12. The CDR3 protein is CASSNTRDRALNEQFF. The CDR3 nucleotides are TGTGCCAGCAGCAACACCCGGGACAGGGCCCTAAATGAGCAGTTCTTC.

V and J are TRBV21-1 and TRBJ1-6; the table's D call of TRBD1 was not tested on the DNA. TRBV21-1 is termed a pseudogene. This CDR3 comprises 15 residues. The CDR3 DNA sequence: TGTGCCAGCAGCAAAGGGGCAGGGTATAATTCACCCCTCCACTTT. Protein: CASSKGAGYNSPLHF.

This chain uses TRBV15 with TRBJ2-5; TRBD2 agrees at 12 bases. After removal of 3 bases from V and 5 bases from J, the junction contained 7 bases not matched to a gene. There are 16 residues in the CDR3. Per the germline V gene, CDR1 is LNHNV and CDR2 is YYDKDF (reference sequence). CDR3 nucleotide sequence: TGTGCCACCAGCAGCAGACTAGCGGGGGACCCTGAGACCCAGTACTTC. As protein: CATSSRLAGDPETQYF.

In regard to this clone: Other DNA variants within this sample encode the same CDR3. The chain has TRBV18 and TRBJ1-1, with D possibly matching TRBD1 (6 bases). Germline-derived CDR1 and CDR2 are KGHSH and LQKENI. There are 14 residues in the CDR3. V was pared by 6 bases and J by 0 bases, with 11 bases between. CDR3 bases: TGTGCCAGCTCCCGGACAGACATGAACACTGAAGCTTTCTTT. As protein: CASSRTDMNTEAFF.

This chain joins TRBV7-2 and TRBJ2-3, with a possible D match to TRBD2 (7 bases). Per germline, CDR1 SGHTA and CDR2 FQGNSA. The CDR3 is 16 residues long. V was clipped by 1 base and J by 1 base, with 12 bases between them. CDR3 sequence (DNA): TGTGCCAGCAGCTTAGTCGCCGGGGGGCGCACAGATACGCAGTATTTT. Encoded protein: CASSLVAGGRTDTQYF.

The chain is built from TRBV28 and TRBJ2-7; weak D call: TRBD2 (6 bases). CDR3 size: 15 residues. Germline V lookup: CDR1 MDHEN, CDR2 SYDVKM. Trimming removed 7 bases at V and 0 bases at J, with 16 bases between. The CDR3 region is CASITAMGGSYEQYF. The DNA of the CDR3 is TGTGCCAGCATCACCGCCATGGGGGGCTCCTACGAGCAGTACTTC.

The chain is built from TRBV4-3 and TRBJ2-7; D unresolved. CDR1 and CDR2 (germline): LGHNA, YSLEER. Trimming shortened V by 0 bases and J by 3 bases, and 15 bases separated the two germline ends. The CDR3 contains 16 residues. In DNA form, the CDR3 reads TGCGCCAGCAGCCAAGAAAACCCCACCACCTACTACGAGCAGTACTTC. Its translation: CASSQENPTTYYEQYF.

The DNA for the CDR3 is TGTGCCAGCAGTTTAACGGGGAATAGCAATCAGCCCCAGCATTTT. Protein sequence: CASSLTGNSNQPQHF. The chain carries TRBV27 and TRBJ1-5; D call uncertain. The length of the CDR3 is 15 residues. Trimming removed 2 bases at V and 0 bases at J, with 8 bases between. Germline-derived CDR1 and CDR2 are MNHEY and SMNVEV (reference sequence).